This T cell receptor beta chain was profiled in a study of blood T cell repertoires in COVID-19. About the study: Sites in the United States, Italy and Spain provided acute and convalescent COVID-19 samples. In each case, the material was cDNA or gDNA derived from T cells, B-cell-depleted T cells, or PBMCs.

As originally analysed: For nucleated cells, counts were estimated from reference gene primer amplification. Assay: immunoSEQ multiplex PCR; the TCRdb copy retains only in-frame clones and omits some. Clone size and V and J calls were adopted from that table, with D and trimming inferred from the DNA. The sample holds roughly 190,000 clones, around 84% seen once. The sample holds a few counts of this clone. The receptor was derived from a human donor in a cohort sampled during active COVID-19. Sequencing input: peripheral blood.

The DNA of the CDR3 is TGTGCCTGGAGTGTACAGTTCGGCTACACCATATATTTT. Its protein product is CAWSVQFGYTIYF. This rearrangement joins TRBV30 to TRBJ1-3; D gene unclear. Trimming cost V 0 bases and J 8 bases, with 11 bases left between them. The CDR3 consists of 13 residues. CDR1 and CDR2 (germline): GTSNPN, SVGIG (reference sequence). Using reference TRBV30 and TRBJ1-3 for the parts outside the CDR3, the full variable domain is SQTIHQWPATLVQPVGSPLSLECTVEGTSNPNLYWYRQAAGRGLQLLFYSVGIGQISSEVPQNLSASRPQDRQFILSSKKLLLSDSGFYLCAWSVQFGYTIYFGEGSWLTVV.